This T cell receptor (beta chain) stems from a study of CD8 T cells in Susac syndrome. General observations from the study: Only a relatively small number of individuals were included in the TCR sequencing and HLA analysis.

The authors reverse transcribed about 0.5 to 1 ug RNA with random hexamers. Amplification of TCR beta CDR3 used immunoSEQ multiplex PCR across 54 Vbeta and 13 Jbeta. TCRdb fed the immunoSEQ multiplex PCR reads into MiXCR, producing one record per CDR3 protein. The sample has a few hundred thousand distinct CDR3 sequences; about 85% are singletons. Sequencing of TCR beta covered CD8+ and CD4+ T cells obtained from blood. CDR3 length equals 17 residues. V was pared by 5 bases and J by 1 base, with 19 bases between. Germline V gene sequence: CDR1 SGDLS, CDR2 YYNGEE. Worth noting for this clonotype: Its antigen remains unidentified.

V is TRBV9 and J is TRBJ2-1; possibly TRBD2 for D (6 bases). The sample consisted of CD8+ T cells from PBMCs. This receptor was identified in a human donor with multiple sclerosis. CDR3 DNA: TGTGCCAGCAGGTCTGGCGGGGAGGTAAATTCCTACAATGAGCAGTTCTTC. The encoded protein is CASRSGGEVNSYNEQFF.